What follows are 2 T cell receptor beta chains derived from one specimen sequenced in a study of blood T cell repertoires in COVID-19. Clones were sequenced by immunoSEQ multiplex PCR, and TCRdb holds only the in-frame ones, with some missing. The sample records fewer than 300,000 clones, around 81% being singletons. Sequenced material: peripheral blood. Every receptor here comes from a woman aged 60-70 years with active or convalescent COVID-19.

This clone was detected once. J is TRBJ1-1 and V is TRBV12-3 or TRBV12-4; no definite D call. CDR3 length equals 13 residues. V was cut by 6 bases and J by 7 bases, with 15 bases left in between. In DNA, the CDR3 is TGTGCCAGCAGCAGTACTAGGACGGGTGAAGCTTTCTTT. Amino acids: CASSSTRTGEAFF.

The chain combines TRBV7-2 with TRBJ2-7, with a weak D call TRBD2 (6 bases). The CDR3 loop spans 14 amino acids. Between the trimmed V and J ends, which lost 6 bases and 3 bases, there was a span of 15 bases. Germline V gives CDR1 SGHTA, CDR2 FQGNSA. Written as DNA, the CDR3 is TGTGCCAGCAGTAGAAATAGCGGCGTCTACGAGCAGTACTTC. Translating it yields CASSRNSGVYEQYF. The full variable domain, its missing parts supplied by reference TRBV7-2 and TRBJ2-7, is GAGVSQSPSNKVTEKGKDVELRCDPISGHTALYWYRQSLGQGLEFLIYFQGNSAPDKSGLPSDRFSAERTGGSVSTLTIQRTQQEDSAVYLCASSRNSGVYEQYFGPGTRLTVT.